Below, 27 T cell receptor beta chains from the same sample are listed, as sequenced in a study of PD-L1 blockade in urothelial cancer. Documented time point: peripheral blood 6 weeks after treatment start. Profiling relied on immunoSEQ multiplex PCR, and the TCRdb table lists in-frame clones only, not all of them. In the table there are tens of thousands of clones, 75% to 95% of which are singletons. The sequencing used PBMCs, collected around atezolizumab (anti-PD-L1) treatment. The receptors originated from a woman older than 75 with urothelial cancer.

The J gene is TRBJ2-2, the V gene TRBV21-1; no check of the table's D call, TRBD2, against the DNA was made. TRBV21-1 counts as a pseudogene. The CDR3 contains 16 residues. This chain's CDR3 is CASSKALAGSTGELFF. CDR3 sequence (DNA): TGTGCCAGCAGCAAAGCCCTAGCGGGGAGTACCGGGGAGCTGTTTTTT.

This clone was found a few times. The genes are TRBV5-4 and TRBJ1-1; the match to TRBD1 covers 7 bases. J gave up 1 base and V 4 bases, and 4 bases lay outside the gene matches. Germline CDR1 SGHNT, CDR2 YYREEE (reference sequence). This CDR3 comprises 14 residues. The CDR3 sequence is CASSTRGPNTEAFF. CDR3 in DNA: TGTGCCAGCAGCACTAGGGGGCCGAACACTGAAGCTTTCTTT.

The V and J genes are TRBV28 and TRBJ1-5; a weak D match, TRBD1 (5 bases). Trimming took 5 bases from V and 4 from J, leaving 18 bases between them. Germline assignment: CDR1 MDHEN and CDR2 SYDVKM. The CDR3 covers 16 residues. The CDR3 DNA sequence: TGTGCCAGCAGTCCTCCGGACACAGGTGTAAATCAGCCCCAGCATTTT. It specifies CASSPPDTGVNQPQHF.

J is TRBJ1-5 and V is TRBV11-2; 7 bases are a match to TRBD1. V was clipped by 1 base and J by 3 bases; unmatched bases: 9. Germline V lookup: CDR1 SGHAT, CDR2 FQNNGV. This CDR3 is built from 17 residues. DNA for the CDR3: TGTGCCAGCAGCTTAGGGGTTACGGGACAGTTCAATCAGCCCCAGCATTTT. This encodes CASSLGVTGQFNQPQHF.

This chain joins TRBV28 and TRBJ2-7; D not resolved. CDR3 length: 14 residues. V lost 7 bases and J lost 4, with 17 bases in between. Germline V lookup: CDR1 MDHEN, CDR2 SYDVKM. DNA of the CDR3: TGTGCCAGCACCACAGTCGTTCAGTCGTACGAGCAGTACTTC. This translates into CASTTVVQSYEQYF.

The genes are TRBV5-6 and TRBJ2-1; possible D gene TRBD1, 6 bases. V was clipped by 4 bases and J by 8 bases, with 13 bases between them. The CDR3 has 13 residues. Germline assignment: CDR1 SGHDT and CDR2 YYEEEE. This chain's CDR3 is CASSPNRVDEQFF. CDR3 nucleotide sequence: TGTGCCAGCAGCCCAAACAGGGTCGATGAGCAGTTCTTC.

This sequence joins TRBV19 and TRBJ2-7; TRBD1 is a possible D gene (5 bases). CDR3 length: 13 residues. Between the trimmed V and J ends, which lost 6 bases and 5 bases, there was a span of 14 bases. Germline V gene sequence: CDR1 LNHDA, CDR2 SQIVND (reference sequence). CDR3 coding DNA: TGTGCCAGTAGCCCGATCTGGGGCCACGAGCAGTACTTC. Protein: CASSPIWGHEQYF.

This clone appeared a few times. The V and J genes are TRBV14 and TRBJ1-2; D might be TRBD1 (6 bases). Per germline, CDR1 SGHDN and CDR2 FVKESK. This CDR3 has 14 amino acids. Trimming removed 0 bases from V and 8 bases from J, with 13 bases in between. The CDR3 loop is CASSQESRGGGYTF. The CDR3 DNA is TGTGCCAGCAGCCAAGAGTCCAGGGGTGGAGGCTACACCTTC.

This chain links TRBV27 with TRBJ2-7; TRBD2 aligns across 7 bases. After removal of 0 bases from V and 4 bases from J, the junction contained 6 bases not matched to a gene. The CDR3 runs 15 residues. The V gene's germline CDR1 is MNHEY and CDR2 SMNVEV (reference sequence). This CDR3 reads CASSLSSGTPYEQYF. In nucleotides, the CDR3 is TGTGCCAGCAGTTTATCAAGCGGGACGCCATACGAGCAGTACTTC.

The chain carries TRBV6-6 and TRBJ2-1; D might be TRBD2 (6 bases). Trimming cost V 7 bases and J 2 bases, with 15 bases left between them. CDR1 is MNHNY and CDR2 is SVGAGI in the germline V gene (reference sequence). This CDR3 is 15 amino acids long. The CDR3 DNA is TGTGCCAGCATCTCGGAGGGCGGACCCTACAATGAGCAGTTCTTC. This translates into CASISEGGPYNEQFF.

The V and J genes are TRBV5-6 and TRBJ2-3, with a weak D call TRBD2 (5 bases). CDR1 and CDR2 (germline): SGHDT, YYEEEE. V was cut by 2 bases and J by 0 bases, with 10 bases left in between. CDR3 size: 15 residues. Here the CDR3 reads CASSFLGGSTDTQYF. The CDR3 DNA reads TGTGCCAGCAGCTTTCTGGGCGGGAGCACAGATACGCAGTATTTT. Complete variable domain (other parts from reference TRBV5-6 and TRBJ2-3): DAGVTQSPTHLIKTRGQQVTLRCSPKSGHDTVSWYQQALGQGPQFIFQYYEEEERQRGNFPDRFSGHQFPNYSSELNVNALLLGDSALYLCASSFLGGSTDTQYFGPGTRLTVL.

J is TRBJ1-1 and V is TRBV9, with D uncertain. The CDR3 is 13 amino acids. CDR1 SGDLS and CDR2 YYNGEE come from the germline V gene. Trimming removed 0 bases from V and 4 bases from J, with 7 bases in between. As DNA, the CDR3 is TGTGCCAGCAGCGTAGTGGGAGCCACTGAAGCTTTCTTT. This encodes CASSVVGATEAFF. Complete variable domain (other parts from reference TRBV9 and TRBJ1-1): DSGVTQTPKHLITATGQRVTLRCSPRSGDLSVYWYQQSLDQGLQFLIQYYNGEERAKGNILERFSAQQFPDLHSELNLSSLELGDSALYFCASSVVGATEAFFGQGTRLTVV.

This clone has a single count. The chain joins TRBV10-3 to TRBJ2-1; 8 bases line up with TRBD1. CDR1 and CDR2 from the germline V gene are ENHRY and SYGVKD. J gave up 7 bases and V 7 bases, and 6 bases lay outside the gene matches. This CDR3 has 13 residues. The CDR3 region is CAITQDRANEQFF. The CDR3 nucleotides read TGTGCCATCACTCAGGACAGGGCAAATGAGCAGTTCTTC.

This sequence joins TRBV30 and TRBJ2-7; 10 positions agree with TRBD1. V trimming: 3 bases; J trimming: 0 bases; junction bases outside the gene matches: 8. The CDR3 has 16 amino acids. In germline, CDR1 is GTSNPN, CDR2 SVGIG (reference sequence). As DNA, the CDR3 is TGTGCCTGGAGCGGGACAGGGGCCTACCCCTCCTACGAGCAGTACTTC. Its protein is CAWSGTGAYPSYEQYF. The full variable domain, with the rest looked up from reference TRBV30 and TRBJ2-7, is SQTIHQWPATLVQPVGSPLSLECTVEGTSNPNLYWYRQAAGRGLQLLFYSVGIGQISSEVPQNLSASRPQDRQFILSSKKLLLSDSGFYLCAWSGTGAYPSYEQYFGPGTRLTVT.

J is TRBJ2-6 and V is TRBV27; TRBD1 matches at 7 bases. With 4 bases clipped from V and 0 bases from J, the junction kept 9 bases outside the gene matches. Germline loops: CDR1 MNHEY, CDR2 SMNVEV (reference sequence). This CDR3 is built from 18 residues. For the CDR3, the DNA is TGTGCCAGCAGTTCGGGACAGTTCCCTAGCTCTGGGGCCAACGTCCTGACTTTC. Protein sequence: CASSSGQFPSSGANVLTF.

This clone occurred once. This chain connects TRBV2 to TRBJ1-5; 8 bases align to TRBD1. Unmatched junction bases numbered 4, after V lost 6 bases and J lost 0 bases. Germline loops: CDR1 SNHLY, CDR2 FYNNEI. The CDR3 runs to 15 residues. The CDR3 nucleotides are TGTGCCAGCAGCGCACAGGGGGATAGCAATCAGCCCCAGCATTTT. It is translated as CASSAQGDSNQPQHF.

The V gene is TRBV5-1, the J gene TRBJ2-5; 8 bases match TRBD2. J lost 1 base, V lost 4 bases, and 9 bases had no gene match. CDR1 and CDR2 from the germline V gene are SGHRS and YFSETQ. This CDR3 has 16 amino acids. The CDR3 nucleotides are TGCGCCAGCAGCCCCGGACTAGCCCCTTCCCAAGAGACCCAGTACTTC. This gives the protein CASSPGLAPSQETQYF.

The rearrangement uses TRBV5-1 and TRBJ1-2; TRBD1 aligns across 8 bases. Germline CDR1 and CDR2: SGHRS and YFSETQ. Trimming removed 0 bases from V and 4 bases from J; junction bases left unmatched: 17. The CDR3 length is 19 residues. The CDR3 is CASSLEPTRLPGGSYGYTF. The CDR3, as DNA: TGCGCCAGCAGCTTGGAGCCGACGCGTCTTCCAGGGGGCTCCTATGGCTACACCTTC.

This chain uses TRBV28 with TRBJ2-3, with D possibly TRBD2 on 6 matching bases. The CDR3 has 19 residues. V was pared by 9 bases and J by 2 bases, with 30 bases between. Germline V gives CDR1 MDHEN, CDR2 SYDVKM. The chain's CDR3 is CARPRWRGKDGPHTDTQYF. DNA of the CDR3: TGTGCCAGACCGAGGTGGAGGGGTAAAGACGGGCCGCACACAGATACGCAGTATTTT. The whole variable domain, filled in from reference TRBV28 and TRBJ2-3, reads DVKVTQSSRYLVKRTGEKVFLECVQDMDHENMFWYRQDPGLGLRLIYFSYDVKMKEKGDIPEGYSVSREKKERFSLILESASTNQTSMYLCARPRWRGKDGPHTDTQYFGPGTRLTVL.

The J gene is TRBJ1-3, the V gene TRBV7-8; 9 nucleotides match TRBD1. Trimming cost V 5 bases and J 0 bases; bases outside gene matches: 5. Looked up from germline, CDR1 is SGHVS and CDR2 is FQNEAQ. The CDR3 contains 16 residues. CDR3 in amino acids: CASSTLTGGSGNTIYF. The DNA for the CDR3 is TGTGCCAGCAGCACCTTGACAGGGGGCTCTGGAAACACCATATATTTT.

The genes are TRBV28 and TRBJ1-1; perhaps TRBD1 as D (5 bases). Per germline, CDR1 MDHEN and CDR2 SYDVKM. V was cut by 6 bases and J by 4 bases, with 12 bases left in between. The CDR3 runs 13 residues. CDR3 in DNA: TGTGCCAGCAGGACAGCGACGGGCACTGAAGCTTTCTTT. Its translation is CASRTATGTEAFF.

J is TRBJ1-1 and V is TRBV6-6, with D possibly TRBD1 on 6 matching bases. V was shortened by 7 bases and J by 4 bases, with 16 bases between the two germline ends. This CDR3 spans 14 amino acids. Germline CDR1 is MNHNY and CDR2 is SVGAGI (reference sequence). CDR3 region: CASTPDRGGTEAFF. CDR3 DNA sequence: TGTGCCAGCACCCCAGACAGAGGGGGCACTGAAGCTTTCTTT.

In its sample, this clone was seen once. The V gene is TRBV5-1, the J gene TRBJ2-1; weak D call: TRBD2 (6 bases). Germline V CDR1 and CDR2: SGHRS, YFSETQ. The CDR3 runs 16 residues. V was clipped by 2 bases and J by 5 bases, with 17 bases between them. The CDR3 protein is CASSFSPGLLHNEQFF. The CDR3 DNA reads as TGCGCCAGCAGCTTCTCACCGGGACTTCTTCACAATGAGCAGTTCTTC. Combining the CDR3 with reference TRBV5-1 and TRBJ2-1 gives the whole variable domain KAGVTQTPRYLIKTRGQQVTLSCSPISGHRSVSWYQQTPGQGLQFLFEYFSETQRNKGNFPGRFSGRQFSNSRSEMNVSTLELGDSALYLCASSFSPGLLHNEQFFGPGTRLTVL.

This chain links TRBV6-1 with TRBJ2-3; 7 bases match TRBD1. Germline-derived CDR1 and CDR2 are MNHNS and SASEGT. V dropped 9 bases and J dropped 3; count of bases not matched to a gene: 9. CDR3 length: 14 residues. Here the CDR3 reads CASQRQGTTDTQYF. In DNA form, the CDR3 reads TGTGCCAGTCAGAGACAGGGTACGACAGATACGCAGTATTTT.

This CDR3 reads CASSAGLIYEQYF. CDR3 DNA: TGTGCCAGCAGCGCGGGGTTAATTTACGAGCAGTACTTC. The rearrangement links TRBV11-3 to TRBJ2-7, with a weak D call TRBD2 (6 bases). V lost 5 bases to trimming and J lost 4 bases, with 12 bases between them. CDR1 SGHNT and CDR2 YENEEA come from the germline V gene. CDR3 length equals 13 residues.

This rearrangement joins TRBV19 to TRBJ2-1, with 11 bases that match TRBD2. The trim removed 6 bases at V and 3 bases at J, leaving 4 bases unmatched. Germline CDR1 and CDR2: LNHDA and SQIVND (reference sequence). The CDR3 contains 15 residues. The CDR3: CASSRTSGLYNEQFF. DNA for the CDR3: TGTGCCAGTAGCAGGACTAGCGGGCTCTACAATGAGCAGTTCTTC. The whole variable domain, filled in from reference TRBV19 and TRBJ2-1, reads DGGITQSPKYLFRKEGQNVTLSCEQNLNHDAMYWYRQDPGQGLRLIYYSQIVNDFQKGDIAEGYSVSREKKESFPLTVTSAQKNPTAFYLCASSRTSGLYNEQFFGPGTRLTVL.

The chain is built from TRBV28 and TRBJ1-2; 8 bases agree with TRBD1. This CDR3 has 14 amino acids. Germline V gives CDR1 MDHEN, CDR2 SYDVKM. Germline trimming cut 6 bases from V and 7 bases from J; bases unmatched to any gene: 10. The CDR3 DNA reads TGTGCCAGCAGCCTCACCCGGACAGGGTTTGGCTACACCTTC. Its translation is CASSLTRTGFGYTF.